The 12 T cell receptor beta chains listed next were all sequenced from one sample in a study of breast tumors, draining lymph nodes, adjacent tissues. Samples came from axillary lymph nodes draining the breast cancer. TCRdb recomputed calls from the multiplex PCR reads with MiXCR, one row per CDR3 protein. Found here are approximately 230,000 distinct CDR3 sequences, about 34% of them singletons; the top ten hold 3% to 4.5%. The sequenced sample consisted of axillary lymph node tissue. Source of these receptors: a female donor with breast cancer. Some clones in this sample may be carry-over from other donors' samples.

This clonotype was recorded at least ten times. This sequence joins TRBV10-1 and TRBJ2-1, with TRBD2 matching over 12 bases. The germline V gene encodes CDR1 WNHNN and CDR2 SYGVQD (reference sequence). CDR3 length: 15 residues. Losses at the gene ends were 4 bases for V and 4 bases for J; bases not matched to a gene: 2. DNA for the CDR3: TGCGCCAGCAGTGTGGGACTAGCGGGTTACAATGAGCAGTTCTTC. It is translated as CASSVGLAGYNEQFF.

This clonotype came up a few times. This chain uses TRBV10-1 with TRBJ2-5; D may be TRBD2 (5 bases). This CDR3 spans 13 amino acids. V was pared by 8 bases and J by 4 bases, with 14 bases between. Germline V gene data show CDR1 as WNHNN and CDR2 as SYGVQD (reference sequence). The CDR3 coding sequence is TGCGCCAGCTCCCGGGATGGGCGAGAGACCCAGTACTTC. This translates into CASSRDGRETQYF.

This chain connects TRBV5-1 to TRBJ1-2, with D perhaps matching TRBD1 (5 bases). V shed 4 bases and J shed 2 bases, with 18 bases lying between them. CDR3 length: 16 amino acids. Germline values: CDR1 SGHRS, CDR2 YFSETQ. The CDR3 DNA reads TGCGCCAGCAGCGATGGGGCGTACTCTGGAAACTATGGCTACACCTTC. It encodes CASSDGAYSGNYGYTF.

This chain links TRBV13 with TRBJ1-2; no clear D gene. Germline V gene data show CDR1 as PRHDT and CDR2 as FYEKMQ (reference sequence). CDR3 length: 13 amino acids. The CDR3, as DNA: TGTGCTAGCGACCGTGGGGCTAACTATGGCTACACCTTC. It is translated as CASDRGANYGYTF.

V gene TRBV7-2 combines with J gene TRBJ1-6; tentative D call: TRBD1 (6 bases). Germline CDR1 SGHTA, CDR2 FQGNSA. This CDR3 comprises 18 residues. The germline V and J ends were trimmed by 4 bases and 10 bases, with 26 bases remaining between them. CDR3 in amino acids: CASSSLAGGGYGGSPLHF. The CDR3 bases are TGTGCCAGCAGCTCTCTAGCGGGGGGCGGTTACGGGGGCTCACCCCTCCACTTT.

The genes are TRBV6-5 and TRBJ2-4; D gene uncertain. Looked up from germline, CDR1 is MNHEY and CDR2 is SVGAGI. The ends were cut back, 6 bases at V and 4 bases at J, with 10 bases in the middle. The CDR3 covers 13 residues. The CDR3 nucleotides are TGTGCCAGCAGCCTACGGGCTAAAAACATTCAGTACTTC. Its translation is CASSLRAKNIQYF.

This clonotype appeared many times. The chain is built from TRBV5-5 and TRBJ1-2; D ambiguous. The CDR3 sequence is 14 residues long. Trimming took 4 bases from V and 4 from J, leaving 14 bases between them. CDR1 and CDR2 from the germline V gene are SGHKS and YYEKEE (reference sequence). CDR3 bases: TGTGCCAGCAGCGAGAGGCTCCGGGCCTATGGCTACACCTTC. It specifies CASSERLRAYGYTF.

This clonotype was found many times. The V call is TRBV19, the J call TRBJ2-7, with 11 nucleotides matching TRBD2. The CDR3 contains 16 residues. Germline lookup yields CDR1 LNHDA and CDR2 SQIVND (reference sequence). With V trimmed by 3 bases and J by 5 bases, 9 bases remained unmatched. The chain's CDR3 is CASSIRVGTSGDEQYF. The CDR3 region has the DNA TGTGCCAGTAGTATTAGGGTTGGGACTAGCGGTGACGAGCAGTACTTC.

The sample holds a few counts of this clonotype. The chain links TRBV7-8 to TRBJ2-4; D is uncertain. Germline V gene sequence: CDR1 SGHVS, CDR2 FQNEAQ. V was shortened by 4 bases and J by 8 bases, with 6 bases between the two germline ends. CDR3 length: 11 amino acids. CDR3 residues: CASSSRDIQYF. As DNA, the CDR3 is TGTGCCAGCAGCTCACGAGACATTCAGTACTTC.

This clonotype came up many times. This rearrangement joins TRBV29-1 to TRBJ2-3, with 12 bases fitting TRBD2. This CDR3 is built from 16 residues. Germline V gene data show CDR1 as SQVTM and CDR2 as ANQGSEA. V trimming: 4 bases; J trimming: 1 base; junction bases outside the gene matches: 6. Written as DNA, the CDR3 is TGCAGCGTTGGAGGACTAGCGGGATCCGGCACAGATACGCAGTATTTT. Encoded protein: CSVGGLAGSGTDTQYF.

About this clonotype itself: This could be a read error, since a much larger clone is one nucleotide away. The rearrangement uses TRBV12-5 and TRBJ2-3; TRBD1 matches 7 bases. From germline, CDR1 is LGHNT and CDR2 FRNRAP. The CDR3 contains 15 residues. CDR3 loop: CASSFAGQGTDTQYF. The DNA of the CDR3 is TGTGCCAGCAGTTTCGCCGGACAGGGCACAGATACGCAGTATTTT.

This clonotype was picked up one time. This chain uses TRBV7-2 with TRBJ2-1; 12 bases align to TRBD2. In germline, CDR1 is SGHTA, CDR2 FQGNSA. The CDR3 runs to 18 residues. The V segment lost 1 base and the J segment 10 bases; nucleotides outside the gene matches: 14. DNA for the CDR3: TGTGCCAGCAGCTTAGTTGTAAGGGCTAGCGGGGGGGCCAGGGAGCAGTTCTTC. The encoded protein is CASSLVVRASGGAREQFF.